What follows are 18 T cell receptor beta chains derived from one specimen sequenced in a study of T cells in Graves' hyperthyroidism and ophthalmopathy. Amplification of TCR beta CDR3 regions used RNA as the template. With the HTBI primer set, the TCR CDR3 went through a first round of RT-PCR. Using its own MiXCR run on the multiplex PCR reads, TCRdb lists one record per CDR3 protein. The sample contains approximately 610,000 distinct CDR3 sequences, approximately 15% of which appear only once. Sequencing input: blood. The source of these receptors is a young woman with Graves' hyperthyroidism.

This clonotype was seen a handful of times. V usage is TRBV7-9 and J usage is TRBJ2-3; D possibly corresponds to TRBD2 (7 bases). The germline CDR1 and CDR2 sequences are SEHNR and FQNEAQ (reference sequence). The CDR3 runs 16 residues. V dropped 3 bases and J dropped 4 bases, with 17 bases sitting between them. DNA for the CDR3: TGTGCCAGCAGCTTTACGGGGGCGGGAGTCGCAGATACGCAGTATTTT. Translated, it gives CASSFTGAGVADTQYF. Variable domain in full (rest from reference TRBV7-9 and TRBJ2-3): DTGVSQNPRHKITKRGQNVTFRCDPISEHNRLYWYRQTLGQGPEFLTYFQNEAQLEKSRLLSDRFSAERPKGSFSTLEIQRTEQGDSAMYLCASSFTGAGVADTQYFGPGTRLTVL.

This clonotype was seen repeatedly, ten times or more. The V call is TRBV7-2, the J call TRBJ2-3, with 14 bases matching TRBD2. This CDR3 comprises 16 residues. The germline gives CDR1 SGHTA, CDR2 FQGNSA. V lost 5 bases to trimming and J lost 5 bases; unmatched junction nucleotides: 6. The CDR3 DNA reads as TGTGCCAGCAGCAGACTAGCGGGGGGGGCGCAAGATACGCAGTATTTT. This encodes CASSRLAGGAQDTQYF.

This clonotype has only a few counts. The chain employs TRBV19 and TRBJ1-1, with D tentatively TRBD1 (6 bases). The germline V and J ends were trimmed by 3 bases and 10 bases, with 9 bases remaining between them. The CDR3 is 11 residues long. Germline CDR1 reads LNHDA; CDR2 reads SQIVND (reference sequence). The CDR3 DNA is TGTGCCAGTAGTATTCCCAGGGGAGCTTTCTTT. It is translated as CASSIPRGAFF.

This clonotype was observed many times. The CDR3 loop reads CASSYVGEREAFF. CDR3 sequence (DNA): TGTGCCAGCAGTTACGTGGGGGAGCGGGAAGCTTTCTTT. The chain links TRBV6-6 to TRBJ1-1; the D gene is possibly TRBD1 (5 bases). Germline lookup yields CDR1 MNHNY and CDR2 SVGAGI (reference sequence). The CDR3 is made up of 13 amino acids. Between the trimmed V and J ends, which lost 2 bases and 8 bases, there was a span of 12 bases.

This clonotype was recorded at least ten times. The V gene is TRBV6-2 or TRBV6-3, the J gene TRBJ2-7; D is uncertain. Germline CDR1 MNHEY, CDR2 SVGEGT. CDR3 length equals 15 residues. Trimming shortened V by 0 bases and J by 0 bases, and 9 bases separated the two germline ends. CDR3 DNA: TGTGCCAGCAGTTACTCACCGGTTAGCTCCTACGAGCAGTACTTC. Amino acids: CASSYSPVSSYEQYF.

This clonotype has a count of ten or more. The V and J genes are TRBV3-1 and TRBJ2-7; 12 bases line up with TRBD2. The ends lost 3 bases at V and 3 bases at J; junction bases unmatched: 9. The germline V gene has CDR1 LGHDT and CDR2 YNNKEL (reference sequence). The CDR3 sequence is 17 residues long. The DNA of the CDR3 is TGTGCCAGCAGCCATGGAACTGGGACTAGCGGGTTCTACGAGCAGTACTTC. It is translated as CASSHGTGTSGFYEQYF.

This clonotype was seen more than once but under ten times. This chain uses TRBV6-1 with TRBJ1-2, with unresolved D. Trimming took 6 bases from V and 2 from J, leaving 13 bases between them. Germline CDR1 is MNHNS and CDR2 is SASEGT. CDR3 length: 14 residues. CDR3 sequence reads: CASSVGDGNYGYTF. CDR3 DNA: TGTGCCAGCAGCGTGGGTGACGGAAACTATGGCTACACCTTC.

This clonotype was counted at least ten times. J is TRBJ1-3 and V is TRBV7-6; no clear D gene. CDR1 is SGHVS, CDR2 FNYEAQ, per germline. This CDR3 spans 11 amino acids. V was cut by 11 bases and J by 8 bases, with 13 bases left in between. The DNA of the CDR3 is TGTGCCGCCCAGAATGACGACACCATATATTTT. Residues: CAAQNDDTIYF.

The CDR3 DNA reads as TGCAGCGTCGCAGGGGTAGCGGGAGTTTGGAACATTCAGTACTTC. It specifies CSVAGVAGVWNIQYF. The V and J genes are TRBV29-1 and TRBJ2-4; TRBD2 aligns across 9 bases. CDR3 size: 15 residues. CDR1 and CDR2 from the germline V gene are SQVTM and ANQGSEA. Trimming at V came to 6 bases and at J to 7 bases, leaving 13 bases not matched to a gene. Drawing the rest from reference TRBV29-1 and TRBJ2-4, the complete variable domain is SAVISQKPSRDICQRGTSLTIQCQVDSQVTMMFWYRQQPGQSLTLIATANQGSEATYESGFVIDKFPISRPNLTFSTLTVSNMSPEDSSIYLCSVAGVAGVWNIQYFGAGTRLSVL.

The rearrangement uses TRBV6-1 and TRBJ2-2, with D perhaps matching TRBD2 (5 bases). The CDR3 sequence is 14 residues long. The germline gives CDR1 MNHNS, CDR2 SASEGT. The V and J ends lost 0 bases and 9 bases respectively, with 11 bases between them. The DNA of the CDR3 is TGTGCCAGCAGTGAAGCTTCTAGCACTAGGGAGCTGTTTTTT. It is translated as CASSEASSTRELFF.

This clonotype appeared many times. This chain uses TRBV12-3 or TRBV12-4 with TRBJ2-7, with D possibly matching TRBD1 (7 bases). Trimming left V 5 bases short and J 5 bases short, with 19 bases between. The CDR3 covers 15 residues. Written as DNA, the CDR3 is TGTGCCAGCAGTCCAAGGGGTCCAGGGGGGAACGAGCAGTACTTC. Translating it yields CASSPRGPGGNEQYF.

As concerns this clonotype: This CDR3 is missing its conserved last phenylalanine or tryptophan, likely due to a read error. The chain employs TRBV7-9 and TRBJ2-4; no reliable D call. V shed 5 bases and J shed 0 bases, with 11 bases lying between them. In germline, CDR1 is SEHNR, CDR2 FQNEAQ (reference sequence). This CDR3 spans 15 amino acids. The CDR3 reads CASSTGPIAKNIQYL. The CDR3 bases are TGTGCCAGCAGCACCGGACCAATAGCCAAAAACATTCAGTACTTA.

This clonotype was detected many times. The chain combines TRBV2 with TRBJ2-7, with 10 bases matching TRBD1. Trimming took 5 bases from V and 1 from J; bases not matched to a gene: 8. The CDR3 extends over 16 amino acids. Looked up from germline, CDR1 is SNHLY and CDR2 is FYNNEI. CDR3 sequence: CASSTGTGDTSYEQYF. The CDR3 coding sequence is TGTGCCAGCAGTACCGGGACAGGGGATACTTCCTACGAGCAGTACTTC.

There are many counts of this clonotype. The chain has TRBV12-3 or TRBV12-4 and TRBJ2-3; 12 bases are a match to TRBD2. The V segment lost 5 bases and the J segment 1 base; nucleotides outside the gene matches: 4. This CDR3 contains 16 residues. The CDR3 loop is CASSIRTSGGTDTQYF. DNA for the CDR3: TGTGCCAGCAGTATTCGGACTAGCGGGGGCACAGATACGCAGTATTTT.

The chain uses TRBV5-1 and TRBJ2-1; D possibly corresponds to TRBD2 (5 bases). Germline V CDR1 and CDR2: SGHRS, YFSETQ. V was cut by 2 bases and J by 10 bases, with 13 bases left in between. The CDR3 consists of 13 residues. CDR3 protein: CASSLPTGNEQFF. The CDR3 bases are TGCGCCAGCAGCTTACCTACGGGGAACGAGCAGTTCTTC.

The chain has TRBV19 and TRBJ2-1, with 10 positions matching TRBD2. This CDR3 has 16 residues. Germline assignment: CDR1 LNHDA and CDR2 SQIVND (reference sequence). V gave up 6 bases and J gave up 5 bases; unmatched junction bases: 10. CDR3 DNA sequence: TGTGCCAGTAGGAAAAGGGGACTAGCGAGGAACAATGAGCAGTTCTTC. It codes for CASRKRGLARNNEQFF.

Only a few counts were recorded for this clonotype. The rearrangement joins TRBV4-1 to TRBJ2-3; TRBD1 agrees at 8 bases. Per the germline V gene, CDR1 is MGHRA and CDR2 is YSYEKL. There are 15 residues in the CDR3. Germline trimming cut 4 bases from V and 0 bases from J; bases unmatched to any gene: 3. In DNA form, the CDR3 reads TGCGCCAGCAGCCTACGGACAGGGAGCACAGATACGCAGTATTTT. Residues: CASSLRTGSTDTQYF.

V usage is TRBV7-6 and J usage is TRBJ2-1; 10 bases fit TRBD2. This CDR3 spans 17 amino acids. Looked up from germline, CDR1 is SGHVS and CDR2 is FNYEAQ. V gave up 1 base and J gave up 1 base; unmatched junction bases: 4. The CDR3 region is CASSLGGLADSYNEQFF. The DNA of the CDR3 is TGTGCCAGCAGCTTAGGCGGACTAGCGGATTCCTACAATGAGCAGTTCTTC.